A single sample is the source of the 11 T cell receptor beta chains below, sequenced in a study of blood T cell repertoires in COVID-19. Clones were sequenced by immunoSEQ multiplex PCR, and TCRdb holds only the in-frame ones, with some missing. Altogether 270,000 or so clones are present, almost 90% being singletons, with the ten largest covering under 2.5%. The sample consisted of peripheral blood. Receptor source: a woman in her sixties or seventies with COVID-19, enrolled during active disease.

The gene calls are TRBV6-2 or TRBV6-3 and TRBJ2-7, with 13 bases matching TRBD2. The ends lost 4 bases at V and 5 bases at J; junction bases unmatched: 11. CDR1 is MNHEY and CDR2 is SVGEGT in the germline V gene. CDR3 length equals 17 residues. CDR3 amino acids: CASSLPPSGTSGNEQYF. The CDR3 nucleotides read TGTGCCAGCAGTTTACCTCCCTCCGGGACTAGCGGGAACGAGCAGTACTTC.

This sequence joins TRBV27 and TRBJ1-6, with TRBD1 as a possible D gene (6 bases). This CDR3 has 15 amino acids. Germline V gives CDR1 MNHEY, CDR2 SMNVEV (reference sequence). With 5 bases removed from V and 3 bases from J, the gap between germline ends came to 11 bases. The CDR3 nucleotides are TGTGCCAGCAGTCCAGGACAGAGCTATAATTCACCCCTCCACTTT. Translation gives CASSPGQSYNSPLHF.

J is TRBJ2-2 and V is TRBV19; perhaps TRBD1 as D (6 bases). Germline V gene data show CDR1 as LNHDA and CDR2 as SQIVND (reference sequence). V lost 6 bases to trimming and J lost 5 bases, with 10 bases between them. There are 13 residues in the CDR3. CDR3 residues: CASRPDRTGELFF. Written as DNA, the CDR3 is TGTGCCAGTAGACCAGACAGGACCGGGGAGCTGTTTTTT.

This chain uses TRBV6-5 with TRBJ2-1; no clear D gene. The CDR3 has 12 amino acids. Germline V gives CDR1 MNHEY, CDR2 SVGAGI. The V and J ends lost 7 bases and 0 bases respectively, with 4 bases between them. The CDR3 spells CASISSYNEQFF. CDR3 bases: TGTGCCAGCATATCCTCCTACAATGAGCAGTTCTTC.

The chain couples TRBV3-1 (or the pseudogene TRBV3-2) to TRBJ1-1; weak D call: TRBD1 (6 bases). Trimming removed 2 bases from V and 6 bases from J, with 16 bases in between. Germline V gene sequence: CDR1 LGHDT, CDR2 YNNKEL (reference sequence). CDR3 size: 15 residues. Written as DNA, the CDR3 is TGTGCCAGCAGCCAACCACAGGGTTTCGGCGCTGAAGCTTTCTTT. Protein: CASSQPQGFGAEAFF.

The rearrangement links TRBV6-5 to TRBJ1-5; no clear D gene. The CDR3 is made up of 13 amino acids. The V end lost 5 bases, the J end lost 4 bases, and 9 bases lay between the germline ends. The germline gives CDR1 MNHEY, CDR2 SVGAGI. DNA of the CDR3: TGTGCCAGCAGTATATCAGGTAATCAGCCCCAGCATTTT. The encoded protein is CASSISGNQPQHF.

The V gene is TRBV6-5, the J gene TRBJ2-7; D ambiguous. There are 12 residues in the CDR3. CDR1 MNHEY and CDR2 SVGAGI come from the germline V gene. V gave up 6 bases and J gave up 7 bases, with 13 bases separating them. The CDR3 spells CASRTFRGEQYF. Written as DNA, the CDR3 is TGTGCCAGCAGGACTTTTCGTGGTGAGCAGTACTTC.

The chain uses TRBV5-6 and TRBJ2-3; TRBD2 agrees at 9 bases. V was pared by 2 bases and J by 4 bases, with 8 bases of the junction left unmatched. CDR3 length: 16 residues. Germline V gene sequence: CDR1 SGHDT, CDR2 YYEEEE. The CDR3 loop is CASSFFSSGAADTQYF. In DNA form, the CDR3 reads TGTGCCAGCAGCTTCTTCTCTAGCGGGGCCGCAGATACGCAGTATTTT.

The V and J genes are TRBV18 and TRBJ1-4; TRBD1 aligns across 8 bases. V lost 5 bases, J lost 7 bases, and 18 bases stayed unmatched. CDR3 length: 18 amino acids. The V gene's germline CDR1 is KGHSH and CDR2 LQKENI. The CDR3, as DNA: TGTGCCAGCTCATCGAAAACTGGCCAGGGGGCGCGGGGTGAAAAACTGTTTTTT. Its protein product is CASSSKTGQGARGEKLFF.

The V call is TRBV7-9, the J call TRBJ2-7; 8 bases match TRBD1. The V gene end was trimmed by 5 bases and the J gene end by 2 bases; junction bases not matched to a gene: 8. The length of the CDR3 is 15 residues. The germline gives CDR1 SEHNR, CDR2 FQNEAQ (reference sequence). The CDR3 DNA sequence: TGTGCCAGCAGCCCCCGGACAGGGAAGCCCTACGAGCAGTACTTC. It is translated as CASSPRTGKPYEQYF.

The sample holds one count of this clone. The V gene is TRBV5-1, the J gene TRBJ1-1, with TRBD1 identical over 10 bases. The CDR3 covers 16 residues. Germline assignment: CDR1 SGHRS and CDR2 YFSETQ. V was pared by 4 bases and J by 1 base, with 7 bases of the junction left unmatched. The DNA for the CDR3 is TGCGCCAGCAGCCGAGACAGGGGGCGAACGAACACTGAAGCTTTCTTT. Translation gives CASSRDRGRTNTEAFF. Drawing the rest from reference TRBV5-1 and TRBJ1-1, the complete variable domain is KAGVTQTPRYLIKTRGQQVTLSCSPISGHRSVSWYQQTPGQGLQFLFEYFSETQRNKGNFPGRFSGRQFSNSRSEMNVSTLELGDSALYLCASSRDRGRTNTEAFFGQGTRLTVV.